The rows below give T cell receptor beta chains drawn from one sample of a study of shared clonotypes between healthy human individuals. Here immunoSEQ multiplex PCR was the method, and the copy in TCRdb shows in-frame clones only, minus some. The sample shows roughly 300,000 clones, over 75% of them seen only once. The sequenced material came from memory CD8+ T cells sorted from blood. The receptors were sampled from a man between 18 and 29 years old in good health. Each CDR3 is given with its conserved first and last residue. Fields, in order: J gene, clone size, D gene, V gene, CDR3 DNA, CDR3 protein. D genes are given only for firm matches. Where a row states a size, it is once, few, many or the class of an expanded clone; other rows omit it.

J: TRBJ2-7
size: .
D: TRBD1
V: TRBV2
DNA: TGTGCCAGCAGTACAGGGGACGAGCAGTACTTC
CDR3: CASSTGDEQYF

J: TRBJ2-7
size: .
D: TRBD1
V: TRBV4-1
DNA: TGCGCCAGCAGCCTTCGACAGGGGGCCCCCTTCTACGAGCAGTACTTC
CDR3: CASSLRQGAPFYEQYF

J: TRBJ2-7
size: .
D: .
V: TRBV6-5
DNA: TGTGCCAGCAGCCAGGACGGACCGCCGACCTACGAGCAGTACTTC
CDR3: CASSQDGPPTYEQYF

J: TRBJ2-7
size: many
D: .
V: TRBV14
DNA: TGTGCCAGCAGCCAAGGCATTCGAGACGAGCAGTACTTC
CDR3: CASSQGIRDEQYF

J: TRBJ2-7
size: .
D: TRBD2
V: TRBV27
DNA: TGTGCCAGCAGTTTATCGGCTAGCGGCTACGAGCAGTACTTC
CDR3: CASSLSASGYEQYF

J: TRBJ1-1
size: once
D: TRBD1
V: TRBV27
DNA: TGTGCCAGCAGCCCACTCAGGGGGCTTACTGAAGCTTTCTTT
CDR3: CASSPLRGLTEAFF

J: TRBJ2-1
size: few
D: .
V: TRBV7-9
DNA: TGTGCCAGCAACAACAGGTCCTCCTACAATGAGCAGTTCTTC
CDR3: CASNNRSSYNEQFF

J: TRBJ1-5
size: once
D: .
V: TRBV6-5
DNA: TGTGCCAGCAGCCCAGGACAGTTGGGCAATCAGCCCCAGCATTTT
CDR3: CASSPGQLGNQPQHF

J: TRBJ2-7
size: .
D: TRBD2
V: TRBV27
DNA: TGTGCCAGCAGTCCCTTAGGACTAGCGATAAGCTCCTACGAGCAGTACTTC
CDR3: CASSPLGLAISSYEQYF

J: TRBJ1-5
size: .
D: .
V: TRBV4-3
DNA: TGCGCCAGCAGCCAAGACTGGGGCGGCGGTCAGCCCCAGCATTTT
CDR3: CASSQDWGGGQPQHF

J: TRBJ2-7
size: .
D: TRBD1
V: TRBV4-1
DNA: TGCGCCAGCAGCCAAGTGGACAGGGGCGTCTACGAGCAGTACTTC
CDR3: CASSQVDRGVYEQYF

J: TRBJ2-5
size: .
D: TRBD2
V: TRBV11-1
DNA: TGTGCCAGCAGCCAGGGAGGACTAGCGGGAATCCAAGAGACCCAGTACTTC
CDR3: CASSQGGLAGIQETQYF

J: TRBJ1-1
size: .
D: .
V: TRBV7-9
DNA: TGTGCCAGCAGCCCGATCGTCCCTGGGGAAGCTTTCTTT
CDR3: CASSPIVPGEAFF

J: TRBJ1-5
size: .
D: TRBD1
V: TRBV30
DNA: TGTGCCTGGAAGTCAGGGGGCCGGGGTAGCAATCAGCCCCAGCATTTT
CDR3: CAWKSGGRGSNQPQHF